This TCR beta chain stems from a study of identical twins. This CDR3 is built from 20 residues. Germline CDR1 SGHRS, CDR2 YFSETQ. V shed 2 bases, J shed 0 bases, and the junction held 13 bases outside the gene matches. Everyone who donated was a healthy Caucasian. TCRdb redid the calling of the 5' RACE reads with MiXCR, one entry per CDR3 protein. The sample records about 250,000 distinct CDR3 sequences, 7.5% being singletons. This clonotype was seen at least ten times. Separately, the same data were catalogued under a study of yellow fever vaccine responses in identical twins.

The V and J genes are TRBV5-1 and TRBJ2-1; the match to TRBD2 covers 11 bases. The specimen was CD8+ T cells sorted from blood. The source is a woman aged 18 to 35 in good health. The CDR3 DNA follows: TGCGCCAGCAGCTTTTTCTTTAGCGGGAGGGCCCAGAGCTCCTACAATGAGCAGTTCTTC. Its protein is CASSFFFSGRAQSSYNEQFF.